Sequencing of this TCR beta chain was carried out in a study of long-term antiretroviral therapy in people with HIV. Broader study findings: Dominating the repertoire at all time points were the clones that expanded before ART.

Details on this clone: Its matching antigen is unknown.

The samples comprised 1-10 million cryopreserved PBMC ahead of DNA extraction. They ran version v3.0 of the immunoSEQ assay at survey level. Using immunoSEQ multiplex PCR, the repertoire was profiled, and TCRdb retains in-frame clones only, with some absent. In the table there are 26,000 or so clones, about 88% of which are singletons. V dropped 3 bases and J dropped 0 bases, with 12 bases sitting between them. The CDR3 runs 15 residues. The germline V gene encodes CDR1 GTSNPN and CDR2 SVGIG (reference sequence). This rearrangement joins TRBV30 to TRBJ1-5, with a weak D call TRBD1 (5 bases). The sequencing here drew on unsorted PBMCs, taken 1.9 years after starting antiretroviral therapy. The origin of this receptor is a woman in her 30s with HIV. In DNA form, the CDR3 reads TGTGCCTGGAGCCGGGGGGAGGATAGCAATCAGCCCCAGCATTTT. Its protein product is CAWSRGEDSNQPQHF.